This TCR beta chain was identified during a study of T cell changes during pregnancy in multiple sclerosis. The CDR3 runs to 14 residues. V lost 2 bases and J 1 base, leaving 9 bases between the germline ends. Germline values: CDR1 SGDLS, CDR2 YYNGEE. This table comes from immunoSEQ multiplex PCR, and its TCRdb copy is limited to in-frame clones, with some not included. Among roughly 110,000 clones listed, just under 95% were seen once. The gene calls are TRBV9 and TRBJ1-1; D is possibly TRBD1 (6 bases). Specimen: peripheral blood, collected in the third trimester of pregnancy. This TCR was sampled from a female donor in good health, enrolled as a control in a pregnancy study. This CDR3 is CASSVQDRNTEAFF. In DNA form, the CDR3 reads TGTGCCAGCAGCGTCCAGGACAGGAACACTGAAGCTTTCTTT.